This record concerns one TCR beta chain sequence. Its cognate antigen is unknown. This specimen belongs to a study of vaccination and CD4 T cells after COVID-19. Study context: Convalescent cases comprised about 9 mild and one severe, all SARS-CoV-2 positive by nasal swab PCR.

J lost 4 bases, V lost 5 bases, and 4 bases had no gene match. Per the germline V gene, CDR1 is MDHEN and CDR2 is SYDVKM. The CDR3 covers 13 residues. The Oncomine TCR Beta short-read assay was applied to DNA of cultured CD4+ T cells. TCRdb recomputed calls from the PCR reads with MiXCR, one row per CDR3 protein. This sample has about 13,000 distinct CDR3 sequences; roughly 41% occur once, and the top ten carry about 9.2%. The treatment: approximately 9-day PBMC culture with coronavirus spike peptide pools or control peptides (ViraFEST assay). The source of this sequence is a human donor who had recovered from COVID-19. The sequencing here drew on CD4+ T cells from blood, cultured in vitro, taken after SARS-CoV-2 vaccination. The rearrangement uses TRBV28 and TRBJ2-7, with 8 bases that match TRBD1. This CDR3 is CASSAGGAYEQYF. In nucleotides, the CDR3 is TGTGCCAGCAGTGCAGGGGGCGCTTACGAGCAGTACTTC.